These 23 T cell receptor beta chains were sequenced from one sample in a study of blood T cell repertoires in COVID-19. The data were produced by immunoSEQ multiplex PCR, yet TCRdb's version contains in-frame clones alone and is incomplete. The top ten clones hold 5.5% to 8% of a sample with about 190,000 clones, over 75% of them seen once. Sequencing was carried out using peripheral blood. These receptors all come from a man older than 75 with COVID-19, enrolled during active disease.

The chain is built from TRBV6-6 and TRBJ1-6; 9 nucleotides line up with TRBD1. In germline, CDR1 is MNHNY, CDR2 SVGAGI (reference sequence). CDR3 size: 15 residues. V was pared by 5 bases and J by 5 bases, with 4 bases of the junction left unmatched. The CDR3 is CASSQQGAHNSPLHF. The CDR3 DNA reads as TGTGCCAGCAGTCAACAGGGGGCGCATAATTCACCCCTCCACTTT.

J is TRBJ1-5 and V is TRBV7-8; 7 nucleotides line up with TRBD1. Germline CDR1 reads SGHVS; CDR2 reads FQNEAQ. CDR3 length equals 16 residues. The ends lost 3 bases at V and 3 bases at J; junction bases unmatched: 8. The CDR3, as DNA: TGTGCCAGCAGCTTTTCAGGGGGTATCAACAATCAGCCCCAGCATTTT. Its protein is CASSFSGGINNQPQHF. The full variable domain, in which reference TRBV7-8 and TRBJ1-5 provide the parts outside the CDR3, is GAGVSQSPRYKVAKRGQDVALRCDPISGHVSLFWYQQALGQGPEFLTYFQNEAQLDKSGLPSDRFFAERPEGSVSTLKIQRTQQEDSAVYLCASSFSGGINNQPQHFGDGTRLSIL.

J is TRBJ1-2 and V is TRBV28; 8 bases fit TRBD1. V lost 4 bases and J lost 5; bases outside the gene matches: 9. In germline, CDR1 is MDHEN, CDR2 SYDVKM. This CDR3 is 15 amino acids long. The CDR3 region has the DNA TGTGCCAGCAGTTCGGGGTCGCAGGGGGCTTATGGCTACACCTTC. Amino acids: CASSSGSQGAYGYTF.

CDR3 residues: CASSTRGLQETQYF. CDR3 in DNA: TGTGCCAGTAGTACCCGAGGACTACAAGAGACCCAGTACTTC. The J gene is TRBJ2-5, the V gene TRBV19; TRBD2 might be the D (6 bases). The CDR3 totals 14 residues. CDR1 and CDR2 from the germline V gene are LNHDA and SQIVND (reference sequence). With 4 bases removed from V and 2 bases from J, the gap between germline ends came to 11 bases.

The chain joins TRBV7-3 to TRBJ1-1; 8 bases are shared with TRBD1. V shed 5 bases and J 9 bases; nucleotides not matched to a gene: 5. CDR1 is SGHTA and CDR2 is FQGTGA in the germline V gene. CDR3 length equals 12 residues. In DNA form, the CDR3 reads TGTGCCAGCAGCCAAGGACAGGGAAAAGCTTTCTTT. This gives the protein CASSQGQGKAFF.

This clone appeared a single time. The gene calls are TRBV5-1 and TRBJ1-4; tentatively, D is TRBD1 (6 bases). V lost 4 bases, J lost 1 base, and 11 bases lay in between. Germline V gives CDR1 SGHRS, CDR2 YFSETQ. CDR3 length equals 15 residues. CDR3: CASSPGTRTNEKLFF. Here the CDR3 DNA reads TGCGCCAGCAGCCCGGGGACACGAACTAATGAAAAACTGTTTTTT.

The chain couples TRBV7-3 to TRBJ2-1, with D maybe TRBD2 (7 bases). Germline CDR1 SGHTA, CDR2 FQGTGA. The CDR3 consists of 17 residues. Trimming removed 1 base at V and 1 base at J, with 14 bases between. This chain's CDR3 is CASSLNPAGASYNEQFF. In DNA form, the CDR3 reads TGTGCCAGCAGCTTAAATCCCGCGGGGGCTTCCTACAATGAGCAGTTCTTC. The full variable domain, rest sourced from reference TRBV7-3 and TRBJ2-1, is GAGVSQTPSNKVTEKGKYVELRCDPISGHTALYWYRQSLGQGPEFLIYFQGTGAADDSGLPNDRFFAVRPEGSVSTLKIQRTERGDSAVYLCASSLNPAGASYNEQFFGPGTRLTVL.

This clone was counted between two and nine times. CDR3 amino acids: CASSLGQDNSPLHF. CDR3 coding DNA: TGTGCCAGCTCCCTGGGACAGGATAATTCACCCCTCCACTTT. This chain links TRBV18 with TRBJ1-6; 8 bases map to TRBD1. This CDR3 has 14 amino acids. The V gene's germline CDR1 is KGHSH and CDR2 LQKENI. V was clipped by 6 bases and J by 5 bases; unmatched bases: 3.

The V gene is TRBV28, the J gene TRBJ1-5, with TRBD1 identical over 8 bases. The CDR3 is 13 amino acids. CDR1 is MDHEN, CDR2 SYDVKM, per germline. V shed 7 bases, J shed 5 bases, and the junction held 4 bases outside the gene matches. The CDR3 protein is CASKGQVYQPQHF. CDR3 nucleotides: TGTGCCAGCAAGGGACAGGTGTATCAGCCCCAGCATTTT.

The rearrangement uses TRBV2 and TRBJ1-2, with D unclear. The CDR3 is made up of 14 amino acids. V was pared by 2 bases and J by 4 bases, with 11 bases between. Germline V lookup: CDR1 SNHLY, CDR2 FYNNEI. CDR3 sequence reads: CASSESPGSYGYTF. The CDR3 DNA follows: TGTGCCAGCAGTGAATCGCCAGGCTCCTATGGCTACACCTTC.

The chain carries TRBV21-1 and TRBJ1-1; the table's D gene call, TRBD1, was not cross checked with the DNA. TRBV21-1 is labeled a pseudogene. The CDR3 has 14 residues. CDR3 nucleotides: TGTGCCAGCAGCAAAGGGCAGGTGACAAGAAGGGCTTTCTTT. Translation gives CASSKGQVTRRAFF.

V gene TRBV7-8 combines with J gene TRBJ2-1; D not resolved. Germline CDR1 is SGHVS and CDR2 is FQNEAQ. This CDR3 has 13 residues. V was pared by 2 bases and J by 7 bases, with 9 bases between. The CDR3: CASSLSRRNEQFF. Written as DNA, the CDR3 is TGTGCCAGCAGCTTAAGTAGGAGAAATGAGCAGTTCTTC.

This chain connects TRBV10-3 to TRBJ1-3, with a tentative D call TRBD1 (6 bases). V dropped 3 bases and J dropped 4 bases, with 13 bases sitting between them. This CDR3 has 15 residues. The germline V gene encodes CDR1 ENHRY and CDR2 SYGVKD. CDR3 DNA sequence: TGTGCCATCAGTGAATCGGGGGGCTTGGGAAACACCATATATTTT. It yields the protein CAISESGGLGNTIYF.

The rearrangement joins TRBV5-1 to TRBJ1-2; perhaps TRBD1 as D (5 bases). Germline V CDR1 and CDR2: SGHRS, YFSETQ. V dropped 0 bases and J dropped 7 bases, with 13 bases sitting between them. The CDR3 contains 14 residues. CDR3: CASSLARDSGGYTF. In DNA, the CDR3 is TGCGCCAGCAGCTTGGCCAGGGATTCGGGTGGCTACACCTTC.

The CDR3 loop reads CASSLQRGDQETQYF. The CDR3 DNA reads as TGCGCCAGCAGCTTGCAGCGGGGGGACCAAGAGACCCAGTACTTC. The V and J genes are TRBV5-1 and TRBJ2-5; 9 positions agree with TRBD2. This CDR3 contains 15 residues. Per germline, CDR1 SGHRS and CDR2 YFSETQ. After removal of 1 base from V and 0 bases from J, the junction contained 1 base not matched to a gene.

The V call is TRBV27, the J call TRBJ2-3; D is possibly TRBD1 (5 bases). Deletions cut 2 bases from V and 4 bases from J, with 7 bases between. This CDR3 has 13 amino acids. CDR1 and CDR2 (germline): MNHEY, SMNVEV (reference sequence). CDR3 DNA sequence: TGTGCCAGCAGTTTACAGGGCGCAGATACGCAGTATTTT. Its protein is CASSLQGADTQYF.

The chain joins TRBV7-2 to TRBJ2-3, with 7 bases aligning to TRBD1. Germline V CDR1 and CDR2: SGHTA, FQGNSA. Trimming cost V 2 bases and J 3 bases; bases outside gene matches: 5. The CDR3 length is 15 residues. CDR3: CASSLSRGQTDTQYF. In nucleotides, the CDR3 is TGTGCCAGCAGCTTATCGAGGGGGCAAACAGATACGCAGTATTTT.

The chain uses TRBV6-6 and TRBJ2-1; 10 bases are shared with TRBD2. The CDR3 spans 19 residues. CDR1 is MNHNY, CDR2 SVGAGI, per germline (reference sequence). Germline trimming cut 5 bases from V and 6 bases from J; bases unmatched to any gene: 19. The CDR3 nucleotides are TGTGCCAGCAGTCGAAAAGGTCTAGCGGGGGCCGTCCGCGCCAATGAGCAGTTCTTC. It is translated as CASSRKGLAGAVRANEQFF.

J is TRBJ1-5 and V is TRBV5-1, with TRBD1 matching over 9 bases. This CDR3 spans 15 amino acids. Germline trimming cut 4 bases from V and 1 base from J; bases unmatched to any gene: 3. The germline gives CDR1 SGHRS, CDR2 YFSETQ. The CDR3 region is CASSEGTGSNQPQHF. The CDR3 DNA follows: TGCGCCAGCAGCGAAGGGACAGGGAGCAATCAGCCCCAGCATTTT.

The CDR3 is CASSLGGSYNEQFF. CDR3 nucleotide sequence: TGTGCCAGCAGCCTCGGGGGTTCCTACAATGAGCAGTTCTTC. The chain couples TRBV3-1 (or the pseudogene TRBV3-2) to TRBJ2-1; D perhaps matches TRBD2 (6 bases). Deletions cut 4 bases from V and 1 base from J, with 8 bases between. Germline V lookup: CDR1 LGHDT, CDR2 YNNKEL (reference sequence). There are 14 residues in the CDR3.

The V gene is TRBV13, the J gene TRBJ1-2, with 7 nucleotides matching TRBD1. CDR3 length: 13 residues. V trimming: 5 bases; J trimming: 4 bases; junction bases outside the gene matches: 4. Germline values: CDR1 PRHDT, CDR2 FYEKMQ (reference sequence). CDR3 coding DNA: TGTGCCAGCAGCCTACAGGGGTCCTATGGCTACACCTTC. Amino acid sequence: CASSLQGSYGYTF.

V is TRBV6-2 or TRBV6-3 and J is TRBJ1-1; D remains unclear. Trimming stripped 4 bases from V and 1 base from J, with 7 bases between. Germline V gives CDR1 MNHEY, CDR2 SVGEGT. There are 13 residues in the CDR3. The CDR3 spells CASSFSRNTEAFF. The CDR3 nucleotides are TGTGCCAGCAGTTTTAGCAGGAACACTGAAGCTTTCTTT.

The CDR3 region is CASSLSPGVSTDTQYF. The DNA of the CDR3 is TGCGCCAGCAGCCTATCACCAGGGGTCAGCACAGATACGCAGTATTTT. The J gene is TRBJ2-3, the V gene TRBV5-1, with D tentatively TRBD1 (6 bases). The CDR3 consists of 16 residues. Germline V gene data show CDR1 as SGHRS and CDR2 as YFSETQ. Trimming took 4 bases from V and 0 from J, leaving 15 bases between them.